The next 21 T cell receptor beta chains were all read from a single sample in a study of radiation and T cells in renal cell carcinoma. Assay: immunoSEQ multiplex PCR; the TCRdb copy retains only in-frame clones and omits some. The table has 45,000 to 65,000 clones, over 70% seen once. Time point in this sample: baseline pretreatment blood. The treatment here: 15 Gy SBRT to primary tumor, nephrectomy 4 weeks later. This specimen was blood, taken from a patient whose treatment included radiotherapy and nephrectomy. The receptors shown here come from a man aged 55-75 years with renal cell carcinoma.

The rearrangement uses TRBV5-3 and TRBJ2-7; D call uncertain. TRBV5-3 is an ORF, with its function uncertain. Between the trimmed V and J ends, which lost 5 bases and 7 bases, there was a span of 10 bases. This CDR3 is built from 11 residues. The CDR3 sequence is CARRPSGEQYV. The CDR3 DNA follows: TGTGCCAGAAGACCCTCTGGGGAGCAGTACGTC.

J is TRBJ2-2 and V is TRBV19; TRBD2 matches at 7 bases. The junction had 6 bases not matched to a gene; V was cut back by 8 bases and J by 0 bases. Germline V gene lookup returns CDR1 LNHDA and CDR2 SQIVND (reference sequence). The CDR3 totals 15 residues. CDR3 DNA: TGTGCCAGTGGTCGGGAGGCCCCGAACACCGGGGAGCTGTTTTTT. Translation gives CASGREAPNTGELFF.

The gene calls are TRBV5-1 and TRBJ1-1, with D perhaps TRBD1 (6 bases). Germline loops: CDR1 SGHRS, CDR2 YFSETQ. Trimming cost V 5 bases and J 1 base, with 9 bases left between them. The CDR3 loop spans 13 amino acids. CDR3 amino acids: CASRADRNTEAFF. The CDR3 DNA sequence: TGCGCCAGCAGGGCGGACAGGAACACTGAAGCTTTCTTT.

The chain couples TRBV5-4 to TRBJ2-2, with 8 nucleotides matching TRBD1. The CDR3 contains 17 residues. V lost 4 bases to trimming and J lost 2 bases; unmatched junction nucleotides: 10. In germline, CDR1 is SGHNT, CDR2 YYREEE (reference sequence). CDR3 residues: CASSVLQGADNTGELFF. CDR3 DNA sequence: TGTGCCAGCAGCGTTCTGCAGGGGGCAGATAACACCGGGGAGCTGTTTTTT.

The J gene is TRBJ1-5, the V gene TRBV2; the match to TRBD1 covers 9 bases. V lost 9 bases to trimming and J lost 5 bases; unmatched junction nucleotides: 8. Germline CDR1 is SNHLY and CDR2 is FYNNEI. The CDR3 loop spans 14 amino acids. DNA of the CDR3: TGTGCCAGTACCGGGACAGGGTATTATCAGCCCCAGCATTTT. This gives the protein CASTGTGYYQPQHF.

V gene TRBV30 combines with J gene TRBJ2-2; 11 bases align to TRBD2. The CDR3 runs to 19 residues. Germline V gene sequence: CDR1 GTSNPN, CDR2 SVGIG (reference sequence). V lost 8 bases, J lost 4 bases, and 21 bases stayed unmatched. Written as DNA, the CDR3 is TGTGCCCGTGGGCCACTAGCGGGAGATTTTTGGGGACCCACCGGGGAGCTGTTTTTT. Translating it yields CARGPLAGDFWGPTGELFF.

Only a few counts were recorded for this clone. The chain combines TRBV19 with TRBJ2-2; tentative D call: TRBD2 (5 bases). The CDR3 extends over 18 amino acids. Looked up from germline, CDR1 is LNHDA and CDR2 is SQIVND (reference sequence). The V end lost 3 bases, the J end lost 5 bases, and 22 bases lay between the germline ends. DNA of the CDR3: TGTGCCAGTAGTATGGGGAGAGGGCAGGCCATGGGGACCGGGGAGCTGTTTTTT. Protein sequence: CASSMGRGQAMGTGELFF. Supplemented by reference TRBV19 and TRBJ2-2, the full variable domain reads DGGITQSPKYLFRKEGQNVTLSCEQNLNHDAMYWYRQDPGQGLRLIYYSQIVNDFQKGDIAEGYSVSREKKESFPLTVTSAQKNPTAFYLCASSMGRGQAMGTGELFFGEGSRLTVL.

As DNA, the CDR3 is TGTGCCAGTAGTGGGGTAGCGGTCGCGAACACCGGGGAGCTGTTTTTT. This sequence encodes CASSGVAVANTGELFF. V is TRBV19 and J is TRBJ2-2; possibly TRBD2 for D (6 bases). Germline CDR1 reads LNHDA; CDR2 reads SQIVND (reference sequence). V lost 5 bases, J lost 0 bases, and 13 bases lay in between. The CDR3 is made up of 16 amino acids.

CDR3 bases: TGTGCCAGCTCTGATTTTACCGGGGAGCTGTTTTTT. It yields the protein CASSDFTGELFF. The chain joins TRBV25-1 to TRBJ2-2; the D is unclear. Between the trimmed V and J ends, which lost 8 bases and 5 bases, there was a span of 9 bases. Per the germline V gene, CDR1 is MGHDK and CDR2 is SYGVNS. The CDR3 is 12 residues long. Supplemented by reference TRBV25-1 and TRBJ2-2, the full variable domain reads EADIYQTPRYLVIGTGKKITLECSQTMGHDKMYWYQQDPGMELHLIHYSYGVNSTEKGDLSSESTVSRIRTEHFPLTLESARPSHTSQYLCASSDFTGELFFGEGSRLTVL.

Points on this clone: Other DNA sequences in the sample encode the same CDR3. The chain combines TRBV19 with TRBJ1-1; no firm D call. Trimming took 4 bases from V and 1 from J, leaving 7 bases between them. The CDR3 sequence is 13 residues long. CDR1 is LNHDA, CDR2 SQIVND, per germline (reference sequence). The CDR3 coding sequence is TGTGCCAGTAGTACACAGAAGAACACTGAAGCTTTCTTT. Its translation: CASSTQKNTEAFF.

The rearrangement links TRBV4-2 to TRBJ2-7; 10 bases line up with TRBD2. Losses at the gene ends were 1 base for V and 7 bases for J; bases not matched to a gene: 4. This CDR3 is built from 14 residues. Germline V gives CDR1 LGHNA, CDR2 YNFKEQ. The DNA for the CDR3 is TGTGCCAGCAGCCAAGCTAGCGGGAGTCTTGAGCAGTACTTC. Protein: CASSQASGSLEQYF.

The chain joins TRBV9 to TRBJ1-1; D is ambiguous. V dropped 0 bases and J dropped 1 base, with 16 bases sitting between them. This CDR3 is 17 amino acids long. Per germline, CDR1 SGDLS and CDR2 YYNGEE. The CDR3 DNA sequence: TGTGCCAGCAGCGTAGACGGGGTAGAACGGAGGAACACTGAAGCTTTCTTT. Translation gives CASSVDGVERRNTEAFF.

V and J are TRBV11-2 and TRBJ1-4; 10 bases agree with TRBD1. Germline CDR1 is SGHAT and CDR2 is FQNNGV. There are 15 residues in the CDR3. Losses at the gene ends were 3 bases for V and 12 bases for J; bases not matched to a gene: 10. DNA for the CDR3: TGTGCCAGCAGCTTTGGTGGGACAGGGGAATCGGAACTGTTTTTT. This encodes CASSFGGTGESELFF.

This chain links TRBV29-1 with TRBJ1-2, with D possibly matching TRBD1 (5 bases). The V and J ends lost 4 bases and 1 base respectively, with 16 bases between them. The CDR3 length is 15 residues. Germline values: CDR1 SQVTM, CDR2 ANQGSEA. CDR3 sequence: CSVARGMTGNYGYTF. The CDR3 DNA reads TGCAGCGTTGCGCGGGGGATGACTGGTAACTATGGCTACACCTTC.

This rearrangement joins TRBV10-2 to TRBJ2-4; 8 bases fit TRBD2. The CDR3 has 15 amino acids. Germline V gene data show CDR1 as WSHSY and CDR2 as SAAADI. The trim removed 4 bases at V and 5 bases at J, leaving 7 bases unmatched. Here the CDR3 reads CASSVAGGKQNIQYF. CDR3 nucleotides: TGCGCCAGCAGTGTTGCGGGGGGAAAACAAAACATTCAGTACTTC.

The V call is TRBV10-3, the J call TRBJ2-3, with D possibly TRBD2 on 7 matching bases. The V gene lost 8 bases and the J gene lost 3 bases, with 15 bases spanning the gap. The CDR3 has 14 amino acids. Germline loops: CDR1 ENHRY, CDR2 SYGVKD. CDR3 bases: TGTGCCATCGAGGGGGGTAGCGGGACAGATACGCAGTATTTT. Amino acid sequence: CAIEGGSGTDTQYF.

This clone was found a few times. The genes are TRBV6-6 and TRBJ1-3, with unresolved D. Germline V gives CDR1 MNHNY, CDR2 SVGAGI (reference sequence). CDR3 length: 11 residues. The V end was cut by 11 bases, the J end by 7 bases, with 12 bases between. CDR3 nucleotide sequence: TGTGCCTCTGGAAGGGAGAACACCATATATTTT. Its protein is CASGRENTIYF.

The chain recombines TRBV11-2 with TRBJ2-1; 14 bases fit TRBD2. Germline V CDR1 and CDR2: SGHAT, FQNNGV. The CDR3 spans 16 residues. V lost 1 base and J lost 10; bases outside the gene matches: 6. In nucleotides, the CDR3 is TGTGCCAGCAGCTTAGCGACTAGCGGGGGGGAAGGGGAGCAGTTCTTC. This codes for CASSLATSGGEGEQFF. Using reference TRBV11-2 and TRBJ2-1 for the parts outside the CDR3, the full variable domain is EAGVAQSPRYKIIEKRQSVAFWCNPISGHATLYWYQQILGQGPKLLIQFQNNGVVDDSQLPKDRFSAERLKGVDSTLKIQPAKLEDSAVYLCASSLATSGGEGEQFFGPGTRLTVL.

This clone has a single count. The rearrangement uses TRBV9 and TRBJ2-3; possible D gene TRBD1, 6 bases. The CDR3 loop spans 13 amino acids. The germline V and J ends were trimmed by 6 bases and 2 bases, with 10 bases remaining between them. Germline CDR1 and CDR2: SGDLS and YYNGEE. The CDR3 DNA reads TGTGCCAGCACTGGACAGTACACAGATACGCAGTATTTT. Protein sequence: CASTGQYTDTQYF.

V is TRBV7-2 and J is TRBJ1-4; tentatively, D is TRBD1 (6 bases). V gave up 5 bases and J gave up 5 bases, with 9 bases separating them. CDR3 size: 13 residues. Germline V lookup: CDR1 SGHTA, CDR2 FQGNSA. The CDR3 DNA reads as TGTGCCAGCAGCATAGACAGGAATGAAAAACTGTTTTTT. It specifies CASSIDRNEKLFF.

This clone was picked up a small number of times. The chain recombines TRBV6-1 with TRBJ2-2, with 7 nucleotides matching TRBD2. V was pared by 5 bases and J by 6 bases, with 9 bases of the junction left unmatched. In germline, CDR1 is MNHNS, CDR2 SASEGT. This CDR3 region has 15 residues. CDR3 sequence reads: CASSSGTIISGELFF. The CDR3, as DNA: TGTGCCAGCAGTTCCGGGACTATTATCTCCGGGGAGCTGTTTTTT.